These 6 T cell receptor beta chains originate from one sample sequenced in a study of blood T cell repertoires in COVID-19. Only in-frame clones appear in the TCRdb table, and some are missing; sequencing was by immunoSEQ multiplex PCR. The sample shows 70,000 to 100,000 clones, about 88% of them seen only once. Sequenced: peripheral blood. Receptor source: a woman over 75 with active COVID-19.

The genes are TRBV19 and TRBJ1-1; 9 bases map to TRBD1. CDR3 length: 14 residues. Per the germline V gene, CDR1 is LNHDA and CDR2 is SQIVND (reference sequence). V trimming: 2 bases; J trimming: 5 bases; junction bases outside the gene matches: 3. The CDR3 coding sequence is TGTGCCAGTAGTATATGGACAGGGGAAACTGAAGCTTTCTTT. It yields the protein CASSIWTGETEAFF. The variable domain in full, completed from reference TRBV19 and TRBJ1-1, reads DGGITQSPKYLFRKEGQNVTLSCEQNLNHDAMYWYRQDPGQGLRLIYYSQIVNDFQKGDIAEGYSVSREKKESFPLTVTSAQKNPTAFYLCASSIWTGETEAFFGQGTRLTVV.

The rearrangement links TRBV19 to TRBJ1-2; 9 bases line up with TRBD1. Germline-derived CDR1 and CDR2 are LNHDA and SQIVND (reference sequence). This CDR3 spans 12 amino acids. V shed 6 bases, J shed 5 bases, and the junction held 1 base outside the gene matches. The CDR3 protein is CASRDRGYGYTF. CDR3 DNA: TGTGCCAGTAGGGACAGGGGATATGGCTACACCTTC.

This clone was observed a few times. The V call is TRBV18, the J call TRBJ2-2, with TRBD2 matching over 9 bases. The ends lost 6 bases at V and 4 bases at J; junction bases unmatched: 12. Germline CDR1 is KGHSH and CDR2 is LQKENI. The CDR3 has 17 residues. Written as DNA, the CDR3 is TGTGCCAGCTCCGTGTCCTTAGCGGGAGTTCCCACCGGGGAGCTGTTTTTT. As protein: CASSVSLAGVPTGELFF.

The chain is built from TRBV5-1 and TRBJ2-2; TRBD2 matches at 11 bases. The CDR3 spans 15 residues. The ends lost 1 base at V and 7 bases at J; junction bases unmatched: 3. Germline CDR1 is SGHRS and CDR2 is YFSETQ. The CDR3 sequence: CASSLMTSGDGELFF. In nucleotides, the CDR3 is TGCGCCAGCAGCTTGATGACTAGCGGGGACGGGGAGCTGTTTTTT.

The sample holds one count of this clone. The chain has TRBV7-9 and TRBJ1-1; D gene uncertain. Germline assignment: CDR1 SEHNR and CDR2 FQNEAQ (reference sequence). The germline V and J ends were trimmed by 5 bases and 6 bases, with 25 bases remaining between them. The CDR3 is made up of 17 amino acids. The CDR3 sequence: CASSRIVGVGDVSEAFF. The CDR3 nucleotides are TGTGCCAGCAGCCGAATCGTCGGGGTCGGAGACGTGTCTGAAGCTTTCTTT.

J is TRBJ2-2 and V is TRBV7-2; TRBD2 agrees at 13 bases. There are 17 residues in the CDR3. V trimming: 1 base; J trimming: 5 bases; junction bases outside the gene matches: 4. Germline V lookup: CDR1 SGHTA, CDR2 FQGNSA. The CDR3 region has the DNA TGTGCCAGCAGCTTAGGAGGACTAGCGGGAGAGACCGGGGAGCTGTTTTTT. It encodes CASSLGGLAGETGELFF.